The present T cell receptor beta chain was sequenced within a study of shared clonotypes between healthy human individuals. CD45RO-negative CD8 cells positively selected for CCR7 made up the naive population, which excluded terminally differentiated effector memory CD45RA+ cells. Recent acute infections and vaccinations were absent in the healthy HIV-negative adult donors. Deep-level settings were used for running the assay. TCRdb's table, derived via immunoSEQ multiplex PCR, lists solely in-frame clones and lacks some. Among about 870,000 clones listed, over 90% were seen once. CDR1 is SGHAT, CDR2 FQNNGV, per germline. The CDR3 has 13 amino acids. Trimming took off 1 base at V and 3 bases at J, with 7 bases between the two ends. Regarding this clone: Its antigen is not identified. Other nucleotide sequences in the sample specify the same CDR3.

The study's findings and limits: It was the non-shared clonotypes that had lower generation probabilities than clonotypes shared by all four donors.

Sample: naive CD8+ T cells sorted from blood. The chain employs TRBV11-2 and TRBJ2-7; D gene uncertain. This TCR came from a man aged 25 to 45 in good health. CDR3 in amino acids: CASSLGSGYEQYF. The DNA of the CDR3 is TGTGCCAGCAGCTTAGGGTCGGGCTACGAGCAGTACTTC.